The 19 T cell receptor beta chains in this list originate from one sample, sequenced in a study of response to subunit inactivated influenza vaccine. MiXCR, applied by TCRdb to the RT-PCR reads, yields one record per CDR3 protein. The sample lists under 950,000 distinct CDR3 sequences; 21% were seen once. The sequences come from PBMCs from blood, collected 4 to 6 days after vaccination. Receptors were obtained from a man aged 45-60 years who received an inactivated influenza vaccine.

Only a few counts were recorded for this clonotype. V is TRBV12-3 or TRBV12-4 and J is TRBJ2-3, with D unresolved. CDR3 size: 16 residues. The ends were cut back, 1 base at V and 0 bases at J, with 11 bases in the middle. CDR3 region: CASSLGGSLSTDTQYF. As DNA, the CDR3 is TGTGCCAGCAGTTTAGGAGGTTCACTTAGCACAGATACGCAGTATTTT.

The CDR3 sequence is CASSTKDRGASGANVLTF. CDR3 nucleotide sequence: TGCGCCAGCAGCACGAAGGACAGGGGAGCCTCTGGGGCCAACGTCCTGACTTTC. This sequence joins TRBV5-1 and TRBJ2-6; 9 positions match TRBD1. V was clipped by 4 bases and J by 0 bases; unmatched bases: 8. The germline V gene has CDR1 SGHRS and CDR2 YFSETQ. The CDR3 extends over 18 amino acids.

This clonotype was seen a handful of times. This chain uses TRBV11-2 with TRBJ2-3, with 10 bases identical to TRBD2. CDR3 length: 15 amino acids. V lost 4 bases and J lost 6; bases outside the gene matches: 7. CDR1 and CDR2 (germline): SGHAT, FQNNGV. CDR3 sequence reads: CASSSSGGVWDTQYF. The DNA for the CDR3 is TGTGCCAGCAGCTCCAGCGGGGGGGTCTGGGATACGCAGTATTTT.

This clonotype was observed a few times. The V gene is TRBV20-1, the J gene TRBJ1-5; perhaps TRBD1 as D (5 bases). The CDR3 contains 13 residues. Trimming removed 0 bases from V and 4 bases from J, with 7 bases in between. CDR1 and CDR2 (germline): DFQATT, SNEGSKA (reference sequence). This CDR3 reads CSARDQGNQPQHF. The CDR3 DNA is TGCAGTGCTAGAGATCAGGGAAATCAGCCCCAGCATTTT.

This clonotype showed up just a few times. The chain links TRBV25-1 to TRBJ2-1, with D perhaps being TRBD1 or TRBD2 (5 bases each). Per the germline V gene, CDR1 is MGHDK and CDR2 is SYGVNS. Deletions cut 2 bases from V and 0 bases from J, with 11 bases between. This CDR3 has 16 residues. The CDR3 sequence: CASSEPGTVSYNEQFF. CDR3 coding DNA: TGTGCCAGCAGTGAACCCGGGACGGTCTCCTACAATGAGCAGTTCTTC.

V usage is TRBV24-1 and J usage is TRBJ2-1, with 8 bases fitting TRBD1. The CDR3 is 15 residues long. Looked up from germline, CDR1 is KGHDR and CDR2 is SFDVKD. V dropped 2 bases and J dropped 3; count of bases not matched to a gene: 2. The CDR3 sequence is CATSDWGQDYNEQFF. Here the CDR3 DNA reads TGTGCCACCAGTGATTGGGGACAGGACTACAATGAGCAGTTCTTC.

This chain links TRBV27 with TRBJ1-1; D uncertain. Germline loops: CDR1 MNHEY, CDR2 SMNVEV (reference sequence). This CDR3 region has 13 residues. V lost 4 bases to trimming and J lost 0 bases, with 6 bases between them. Written as DNA, the CDR3 is TGTGCCAGCAGTTCGGGCCTGAACACTGAAGCTTTCTTT. Translation gives CASSSGLNTEAFF.

Many counts were recorded for this clonotype. The chain combines TRBV12-3 or TRBV12-4 with TRBJ2-7; D not resolved. Trimming pared 5 bases from V and 6 bases from J, leaving 14 bases between. The CDR3 has 13 amino acids. CDR3 sequence: CASSLLLGSEQYF. The CDR3 DNA follows: TGTGCCAGCAGTCTCCTTCTGGGCTCCGAGCAGTACTTC.

The J gene is TRBJ2-2, the V gene TRBV10-3, with D tentatively TRBD1 (6 bases). This CDR3 has 16 amino acids. Germline-derived CDR1 and CDR2 are ENHRY and SYGVKD. V was clipped by 2 bases and J by 1 base, with 11 bases between them. CDR3 amino acids: CAISENGQQNTGELFF. The CDR3, as DNA: TGTGCCATCAGTGAGAATGGACAGCAGAACACCGGGGAGCTGTTTTTT.

This clonotype came up many times. The chain couples TRBV20-1 to TRBJ2-1; 11 bases are a match to TRBD1. Germline V gene sequence: CDR1 DFQATT, CDR2 SNEGSKA (reference sequence). With V trimmed by 5 bases and J by 7 bases, 10 bases remained unmatched. This CDR3 has 15 amino acids. This chain's CDR3 is CSAYSLGQGANEQFF. The CDR3 DNA is TGCAGTGCTTATTCCCTCGGACAGGGGGCAAATGAGCAGTTCTTC.

This clonotype was recorded a few times. For the CDR3, the DNA is TGTGCCACCCTTAGCGGAAACACCGGGGAGCTGTTTTTT. Its protein is CATLSGNTGELFF. This chain uses TRBV24-1 with TRBJ2-2; D might be TRBD2 (6 bases). The length of the CDR3 is 13 residues. Trimming stripped 9 bases from V and 2 bases from J, with 9 bases between. Germline V gene data show CDR1 as KGHDR and CDR2 as SFDVKD.

V gene TRBV7-9 combines with J gene TRBJ2-1; 8 nucleotides line up with TRBD2. V shed 3 bases, J shed 6 bases, and the junction held 13 bases outside the gene matches. This CDR3 comprises 17 residues. The germline V gene has CDR1 SEHNR and CDR2 FQNEAQ (reference sequence). The CDR3 sequence: CASSFRRESGGLNEQFF. DNA of the CDR3: TGTGCCAGCAGCTTCCGGAGGGAAAGCGGGGGACTCAATGAGCAGTTCTTC.

The chain has TRBV12-3 or TRBV12-4 and TRBJ2-1, with 9 bases that match TRBD1. V was pared by 6 bases and J by 11 bases, with 5 bases of the junction left unmatched. The CDR3 has 12 residues. CDR3: CASRPGTGQQFF. For the CDR3, the DNA is TGTGCCAGCAGACCCGGGACAGGGCAGCAGTTCTTC.

This clonotype has a handful of counts. This chain links TRBV29-1 with TRBJ2-2, with a weak D call TRBD1 (6 bases). The V and J ends lost 5 bases and 8 bases respectively, with 18 bases between them. The CDR3 spans 14 residues. CDR1 and CDR2 (germline): SQVTM, ANQGSEA. The CDR3 nucleotides read TGCAGCGTTCCTTCGACAGGCTACCAAGGGGAGCTGTTTTTT. Translated, it gives CSVPSTGYQGELFF.

The chain combines TRBV25-1 with TRBJ2-7; no definite D call. V lost 7 bases, J lost 1 base, and 8 bases lay in between. Per germline, CDR1 MGHDK and CDR2 SYGVNS. This CDR3 contains 12 residues. CDR3 bases: TGTGCCAGCAATAGGGCTTCCTACGAGCAGTACTTC. It specifies CASNRASYEQYF.

This clonotype has a handful of counts. The chain is built from TRBV5-6 and TRBJ2-7; weak D call: TRBD2 (7 bases). From germline, CDR1 is SGHDT and CDR2 YYEEEE. V dropped 4 bases and J dropped 4 bases, with 18 bases sitting between them. This CDR3 is built from 15 residues. This CDR3 reads CASSRGPRGGYEQYF. The CDR3 DNA sequence: TGTGCCAGCAGCCGCGGGCCAAGGGGGGGATACGAGCAGTACTTC.

This clonotype has more than one count but fewer than ten. The genes are TRBV7-2 and TRBJ1-4; D call uncertain. Looked up from germline, CDR1 is SGHTA and CDR2 is FQGNSA. V gave up 6 bases and J gave up 7 bases, with 12 bases separating them. This CDR3 spans 13 amino acids. Written as DNA, the CDR3 is TGTGCCAGCAGACGTGACTTGGGTGAAAAACTGTTTTTT. Its translation is CASRRDLGEKLFF.

The rearrangement links TRBV20-1 to TRBJ1-1; D unclear. Germline CDR1 DFQATT, CDR2 SNEGSKA (reference sequence). V lost 1 base to trimming and J lost 3 bases, with 9 bases between them. The CDR3 spans 13 residues. The CDR3 sequence is CSARAPGYTEAFF. CDR3 bases: TGCAGTGCTAGAGCCCCGGGATACACTGAAGCTTTCTTT.

This clonotype was detected a few times. This chain links TRBV7-2 with TRBJ1-6; 8 bases are a match to TRBD1. Unmatched junction bases numbered 9, after V lost 5 bases and J lost 9 bases. The CDR3 length is 15 residues. Germline V gives CDR1 SGHTA, CDR2 FQGNSA. The CDR3 loop is CASSPRTGRSSPLHF. CDR3 bases: TGTGCCAGCAGCCCCCGGACAGGGCGGAGTTCACCCCTCCACTTT.